Here is one TCR beta chain with its context. The record originates from a study of blood T cell repertoires in COVID-19. Study-level background: There were acute and convalescent COVID-19 samples, and they came from the United States, Italy and Spain.

V trimming: 1 base; J trimming: 2 bases; junction bases outside the gene matches: 1. CDR1 and CDR2 (germline): MNHEY, SVGEGT. There are 15 residues in the CDR3. The table came from immunoSEQ multiplex PCR; TCRdb's copy has only in-frame clones and leaves some out. The top ten clones hold 1.6% of a sample with 160,000 or so clones, about nine tenths of them seen once. The sequenced sample consisted of peripheral blood. This TCR was recovered from a woman aged 45-59 years with acute or convalescent COVID-19. V gene TRBV6-2 or TRBV6-3 combines with J gene TRBJ2-7, with 11 bases that match TRBD2. The CDR3 is CASSYLAGGPYEQYF. DNA for the CDR3: TGTGCCAGCAGTTACTTAGCGGGAGGGCCCTACGAGCAGTACTTC.